This TCR beta chain derives from a study of regulatory T cells in long-lasting Graves disease. This clonotype showed up many times. Arm-PCR with iRepertoire HTBI primers amplified the CDR3 regions for these TCR beta libraries. TCRdb reprocessed the multiplex PCR reads with MiXCR, giving one entry per CDR3 protein. The data show a few hundred thousand distinct CDR3 sequences, about 18% seen once. Time point given: newly diagnosed GD, antithyroid drugs for less than 3 months. The TCR library was made from RNA extracted from PBMCs. This sample was shared with a second study, whose subject was T cells in Graves' hyperthyroidism and ophthalmopathy. That source adds: Clinical symptoms, serum thyroxine, TRAb, thyroid ultrasound and orbital computed tomography established diagnosis. In validation, the model predicted ophthalmopathy. These predictions came a median around 5.9 months before onset.

This receptor was identified in a woman younger than 45 with Graves disease. The sequencing used peripheral blood mononuclear cells (PBMCs), collected at new diagnosis, from a patient treated with antithyroid drugs.

This CDR3 reads CASSLDGSTSYEQYF. The DNA for the CDR3 is TGCGCCAGCAGCTTGGACGGCTCTACCTCCTACGAGCAGTACTTC. The chain carries TRBV5-1 and TRBJ2-7; D gene uncertain. CDR3 length: 15 amino acids. V lost 0 bases, J lost 0 bases, and 10 bases lay in between. The germline V gene encodes CDR1 SGHRS and CDR2 YFSETQ.